The 32 T cell receptor beta chains below all came from one sample that was sequenced in a study of T cell changes during pregnancy in multiple sclerosis. The table came from immunoSEQ multiplex PCR; TCRdb's copy has only in-frame clones and leaves some out. The sample shows around 130,000 clones, about 95% of them seen only once. Sequencing used peripheral blood, obtained after pregnancy. The receptor set was obtained from a female donor with multiple sclerosis, enrolled in a pregnancy study.

The chain is built from TRBV7-3 and TRBJ1-5; D gene ambiguous. The germline V and J ends were trimmed by 1 base and 5 bases, with 6 bases remaining between them. CDR3 size: 13 residues. In germline, CDR1 is SGHTA, CDR2 FQGTGA. The CDR3: CASSLKGDQPQHF. The CDR3 nucleotides read TGTGCCAGCAGCTTAAAGGGAGATCAGCCCCAGCATTTT. The full variable domain, rest sourced from reference TRBV7-3 and TRBJ1-5, is GAGVSQTPSNKVTEKGKYVELRCDPISGHTALYWYRQSLGQGPEFLIYFQGTGAADDSGLPNDRFFAVRPEGSVSTLKIQRTERGDSAVYLCASSLKGDQPQHFGDGTRLSIL.

This clone appeared once. V usage is TRBV2 and J usage is TRBJ1-5; D perhaps matches TRBD1 (6 bases). Germline-derived CDR1 and CDR2 are SNHLY and FYNNEI. The CDR3 is 14 residues long. V was shortened by 5 bases and J by 6 bases, with 14 bases between the two germline ends. The CDR3 is CASSRTDRGQPQHF. Written as DNA, the CDR3 is TGTGCCAGCAGTCGGACAGACCGGGGTCAGCCCCAGCATTTT.

The rearrangement uses TRBV7-3 and TRBJ2-7; D call uncertain. Germline V gene data show CDR1 as SGHTA and CDR2 as FQGTGA. The V gene lost 2 bases and the J gene lost 1 base, with 9 bases spanning the gap. The CDR3 is made up of 14 amino acids. DNA of the CDR3: TGTGCCAGCAGCTTAGAGGCGAATTCCTACGAGCAGTACTTC. It yields the protein CASSLEANSYEQYF.

The chain has TRBV19 and TRBJ1-1, with unresolved D. Trimming left V 5 bases short and J 7 bases short, with 17 bases between. Germline lookup yields CDR1 LNHDA and CDR2 SQIVND (reference sequence). The CDR3 contains 14 residues. The DNA of the CDR3 is TGTGCCAGTAGTGGGAGGTCCGGGCCCCTTGAAGCTTTCTTT. The encoded protein is CASSGRSGPLEAFF.

V gene TRBV2 combines with J gene TRBJ1-2; 7 bases line up with TRBD1. CDR3 size: 13 residues. Germline V gene data show CDR1 as SNHLY and CDR2 as FYNNEI. The ends lost 7 bases at V and 4 bases at J; junction bases unmatched: 6. This CDR3 is CASKGTESYGYTF. As DNA, the CDR3 is TGTGCCAGCAAAGGGACAGAGAGCTATGGCTACACCTTC. The variable domain in full, with the rest retrieved from reference TRBV2 and TRBJ1-2, is EPEVTQTPSHQVTQMGQEVILRCVPISNHLYFYWYRQILGQKVEFLVSFYNNEISEKSEIFDDQFSVERPDGSNFTLKIRSTKLEDSAMYFCASKGTESYGYTFGSGTRLTVV.

This sequence joins TRBV7-2 and TRBJ2-5, with D tentatively TRBD2 (5 bases). V dropped 2 bases and J dropped 4 bases, with 17 bases sitting between them. This CDR3 is built from 16 residues. The germline CDR1 and CDR2 sequences are SGHTA and FQGNSA. The CDR3 DNA sequence: TGTGCCAGCAGCTTAAGCCTGACGAGGGTGGGAGAGACCCAGTACTTC. Amino acids: CASSLSLTRVGETQYF. The variable domain in full, with the rest retrieved from reference TRBV7-2 and TRBJ2-5, is GAGVSQSPSNKVTEKGKDVELRCDPISGHTALYWYRQSLGQGLEFLIYFQGNSAPDKSGLPSDRFSAERTGGSVSTLTIQRTQQEDSAVYLCASSLSLTRVGETQYFGPGTRLLVL.

This rearrangement joins TRBV27 to TRBJ2-7; D not certain. CDR3 length: 15 residues. CDR1 and CDR2 from the germline V gene are MNHEY and SMNVEV (reference sequence). The V end lost 3 bases, the J end lost 0 bases, and 12 bases lay between the germline ends. The CDR3 nucleotides read TGTGCCAGCAGTTTGTTCCAGTCAAGCTCCTACGAGCAGTACTTC. This encodes CASSLFQSSSYEQYF.

This rearrangement joins TRBV6-5 to TRBJ2-5; 9 bases agree with TRBD2. V shed 0 bases, J shed 1 base, and the junction held 3 bases outside the gene matches. Germline lookup yields CDR1 MNHEY and CDR2 SVGAGI. The CDR3 has 16 amino acids. The CDR3 sequence: CASSYSTSGTQETQYF. The CDR3 DNA sequence: TGTGCCAGCAGTTACTCGACTAGCGGAACCCAAGAGACCCAGTACTTC.

CDR3 nucleotides: TGTGCCAGCAGCCCGTCCGGACTAGCCGGGGGGGGAGAGACCCAGTACTTC. This translates into CASSPSGLAGGGETQYF. The rearrangement uses TRBV4-2 and TRBJ2-5, with 8 nucleotides matching TRBD2. This CDR3 has 17 amino acids. The V gene's germline CDR1 is LGHNA and CDR2 YNFKEQ. V dropped 4 bases and J dropped 4; count of bases not matched to a gene: 14.

The chain links TRBV7-6 to TRBJ2-7, with a possible D match to TRBD2 (5 bases). The germline V gene has CDR1 SGHVS and CDR2 FNYEAQ. CDR3 length: 13 amino acids. V was pared by 5 bases and J by 6 bases, with 14 bases between. The DNA for the CDR3 is TGTGCCAGCAGCCTGCGGGCTAGCCGCGAGCAGTACTTC. Protein product: CASSLRASREQYF.

The CDR3 sequence: CASQDGQVYYYEQYF. The CDR3, as DNA: TGTGCCAGTCAAGACGGACAGGTATACTACTACGAGCAGTACTTC. The rearrangement links TRBV5-6 to TRBJ2-7, with TRBD1 identical over 7 bases. The V segment lost 8 bases and the J segment 3 bases; nucleotides outside the gene matches: 14. This CDR3 contains 15 residues. Per germline, CDR1 SGHDT and CDR2 YYEEEE.

This rearrangement joins TRBV19 to TRBJ2-7; 8 bases map to TRBD1. The CDR3 totals 14 residues. Germline loops: CDR1 LNHDA, CDR2 SQIVND (reference sequence). Trimming at V came to 2 bases and at J to 0 bases, leaving 0 bases not matched to a gene. CDR3 sequence: CASSITGGSYEQYF. CDR3 DNA sequence: TGTGCCAGTAGTATAACAGGGGGCTCCTACGAGCAGTACTTC. Filled out from reference TRBV19 and TRBJ2-7, the complete variable domain reads DGGITQSPKYLFRKEGQNVTLSCEQNLNHDAMYWYRQDPGQGLRLIYYSQIVNDFQKGDIAEGYSVSREKKESFPLTVTSAQKNPTAFYLCASSITGGSYEQYFGPGTRLTVT.

The chain recombines TRBV14 with TRBJ1-1; D might be TRBD1 (6 bases). CDR3 length: 15 amino acids. Germline V lookup: CDR1 SGHDN, CDR2 FVKESK. Trimming cost V 2 bases and J 4 bases, with 14 bases left between them. CDR3 sequence reads: CASSQILRGTTEAFF. The CDR3 nucleotides are TGTGCCAGCAGCCAAATACTCAGGGGCACCACTGAAGCTTTCTTT.

V and J are TRBV28 and TRBJ2-1; tentative D call: TRBD2 (6 bases). Between the trimmed V and J ends, which lost 3 bases and 6 bases, there was a span of 15 bases. Germline lookup yields CDR1 MDHEN and CDR2 SYDVKM. The CDR3 contains 15 residues. The CDR3, as DNA: TGTGCCAGCAGTTTCCTTGACCGGGAGTCCAATGAGCAGTTCTTC. Amino acids: CASSFLDRESNEQFF.

J is TRBJ1-3 and V is TRBV19; D is ambiguous. The germline V and J ends were trimmed by 9 bases and 0 bases, with 15 bases remaining between them. Germline V gene lookup returns CDR1 LNHDA and CDR2 SQIVND (reference sequence). CDR3 size: 15 residues. The CDR3 loop reads CASHPPRSSGNTIYF. CDR3 coding DNA: TGTGCCAGCCATCCGCCGAGAAGCTCTGGAAACACCATATATTTT.

The rearrangement uses TRBV13 and TRBJ1-2, with a tentative D call TRBD1 (6 bases). The CDR3 has 15 residues. The V gene's germline CDR1 is PRHDT and CDR2 FYEKMQ (reference sequence). Trimming removed 4 bases from V and 3 bases from J, with 15 bases in between. The CDR3 sequence: CASSSQNRAYYGYTF. CDR3 in DNA: TGTGCCAGCAGCTCCCAAAACAGGGCATACTATGGCTACACCTTC. The complete variable domain, with remaining parts taken from reference TRBV13 and TRBJ1-2, reads AAGVIQSPRHLIKEKRETATLKCYPIPRHDTVYWYQQGPGQDPQFLISFYEKMQSDKGSIPDRFSAQQFSDYHSELNMSSLELGDSALYFCASSSQNRAYYGYTFGSGTRLTVV.

For the CDR3, the DNA is TGTGCCAGCTCAGAAATCACGGCCAGGATCACCGGGGAGCTGTTTTTT. Encoded protein: CASSEITARITGELFF. V usage is TRBV18 and J usage is TRBJ2-2, with no clear D. Trimming removed 5 bases from V and 4 bases from J, with 17 bases in between. The CDR3 totals 16 residues. Germline CDR1 and CDR2: KGHSH and LQKENI.

This clone was observed a single time. The chain combines TRBV28 with TRBJ1-3; TRBD1 might be the D (5 bases). Germline CDR1 is MDHEN and CDR2 is SYDVKM. V was shortened by 2 bases and J by 2 bases, with 10 bases between the two germline ends. The CDR3 consists of 15 residues. The CDR3 DNA is TGTGCCAGCAGTTTAGTAAAGGGGCCTGGAAACACCATATATTTT. Protein product: CASSLVKGPGNTIYF.

This chain connects TRBV13 to TRBJ2-7; D gene ambiguous. CDR3 length equals 12 residues. Trimming cost V 4 bases and J 0 bases, with 4 bases left between them. Germline CDR1 PRHDT, CDR2 FYEKMQ (reference sequence). The CDR3: CASSSGSYEQYF. CDR3 DNA: TGTGCCAGCAGCTCCGGCTCCTACGAGCAGTACTTC.

The rearrangement links TRBV28 to TRBJ1-5; D possibly corresponds to TRBD1 (5 bases). The CDR3 is made up of 15 amino acids. Germline loops: CDR1 MDHEN, CDR2 SYDVKM. Deletions cut 5 bases from V and 2 bases from J, with 13 bases between. As DNA, the CDR3 is TGTGCCAGCAGTGTTAGGGGTATCGGCAATCAGCCCCAGCATTTT. This translates into CASSVRGIGNQPQHF.

This sequence joins TRBV19 and TRBJ1-5; D is ambiguous. V lost 4 bases and J 0 bases, leaving 10 bases between the germline ends. Germline V CDR1 and CDR2: LNHDA, SQIVND (reference sequence). The length of the CDR3 is 15 residues. CDR3 in amino acids: CASSTTSNSNQPQHF. CDR3 nucleotides: TGTGCCAGTAGTACGACATCGAATAGCAATCAGCCCCAGCATTTT.

V usage is TRBV28 and J usage is TRBJ2-6, with 9 bases lining up with TRBD1. Germline CDR1 and CDR2: MDHEN and SYDVKM. The CDR3 loop spans 19 amino acids. The V segment lost 0 bases and the J segment 0 bases; nucleotides outside the gene matches: 6. CDR3 sequence (DNA): TGTGCCAGCAGTTTATGGATGGGACAGGGAGACTCTGGGGCCAACGTCCTGACTTTC. Translating it yields CASSLWMGQGDSGANVLTF.

As for this clone: The same CDR3 is also encoded by other DNA sequences in this sample. V usage is TRBV10-3 and J usage is TRBJ2-2; possible D gene TRBD2, 6 bases. Trimming removed 0 bases from V and 0 bases from J, with 8 bases in between. The CDR3 runs to 16 residues. Germline V gene sequence: CDR1 ENHRY, CDR2 SYGVKD. CDR3 in DNA: TGTGCCATCAGTGAGTCCGGGGGATCGAACACCGGGGAGCTGTTTTTT. It translates to CAISESGGSNTGELFF.

The chain employs TRBV4-3 and TRBJ2-1, with unresolved D. Germline V lookup: CDR1 LGHNA, CDR2 YSLEER. V was trimmed by 4 bases and J by 9 bases, leaving 13 bases between them. This CDR3 is built from 13 residues. Here the CDR3 DNA reads TGCGCCAGCAGCCCCGACTTGGCCGGTGAGCAGTTCTTC. Translating gives CASSPDLAGEQFF.

The CDR3 sequence is CASSQGTRPGQRFGGYTF. The DNA of the CDR3 is TGTGCCAGTAGTCAGGGGACTCGACCGGGACAGAGGTTCGGAGGCTACACCTTC. The chain carries TRBV19 and TRBJ1-2, with 7 bases aligning to TRBD1. J was trimmed by 8 bases and V by 5 bases; bases with no gene match: 23. CDR3 length equals 18 residues. Germline CDR1 LNHDA, CDR2 SQIVND (reference sequence).

This clone was recorded once. V is TRBV27 and J is TRBJ2-5; 9 bases line up with TRBD2. Per germline, CDR1 MNHEY and CDR2 SMNVEV (reference sequence). The CDR3 runs 14 residues. Trimming at V came to 3 bases and at J to 5 bases, leaving 4 bases not matched to a gene. The CDR3 protein is CASSFLAGSETQYF. For the CDR3, the DNA is TGTGCCAGCAGTTTCCTAGCGGGAAGCGAGACCCAGTACTTC.

The chain has TRBV19 and TRBJ2-7; D is undetermined. Germline V gene sequence: CDR1 LNHDA, CDR2 SQIVND (reference sequence). This CDR3 is 16 amino acids long. V lost 1 base, J lost 0 bases, and 13 bases lay in between. The CDR3 sequence is CASSIGLSFSSYEQYF. The CDR3 region has the DNA TGTGCCAGTAGTATAGGTCTCTCCTTCAGCTCCTACGAGCAGTACTTC. Looking up the rest from reference TRBV19 and TRBJ2-7 gives the full variable domain: DGGITQSPKYLFRKEGQNVTLSCEQNLNHDAMYWYRQDPGQGLRLIYYSQIVNDFQKGDIAEGYSVSREKKESFPLTVTSAQKNPTAFYLCASSIGLSFSSYEQYFGPGTRLTVT.

The chain couples TRBV7-2 to TRBJ1-1, with D possibly matching TRBD1 (6 bases). Trimming took off 2 bases at V and 5 bases at J, with 15 bases between the two ends. This CDR3 has 15 amino acids. Germline loops: CDR1 SGHTA, CDR2 FQGNSA. CDR3: CASSLREAGETEAFF. DNA of the CDR3: TGTGCCAGCAGCTTAAGGGAAGCAGGGGAGACTGAAGCTTTCTTT.

The gene calls are TRBV5-4 and TRBJ2-2; D not resolved. The CDR3 totals 15 residues. In germline, CDR1 is SGHNT, CDR2 YYREEE (reference sequence). Trimming removed 0 bases at V and 0 bases at J, with 6 bases between. The chain's CDR3 is CASSLGAPNTGELFF. For the CDR3, the DNA is TGTGCCAGCAGCTTGGGAGCGCCGAACACCGGGGAGCTGTTTTTT.

The rearrangement uses TRBV19 and TRBJ2-1; 10 positions match TRBD1. The germline V gene has CDR1 LNHDA and CDR2 SQIVND (reference sequence). CDR3 length: 12 amino acids. V was pared by 6 bases and J by 8 bases, with 1 base of the junction left unmatched. CDR3 bases: TGTGCCAGTAGGGGGACAGGGGATGAGCAGTTCTTC. Protein product: CASRGTGDEQFF.

J is TRBJ1-1 and V is TRBV6-5; no definite D call. CDR3 length equals 13 residues. The V end was cut by 3 bases, the J end by 6 bases, with 11 bases between. Germline V gives CDR1 MNHEY, CDR2 SVGAGI. CDR3 in amino acids: CASSYSPGAEAFF. The CDR3 region has the DNA TGTGCCAGCAGTTATAGCCCCGGCGCTGAAGCTTTCTTT.

The chain's CDR3 is CASSLEETGLYGYTF. The CDR3 nucleotides are TGTGCCAGCAGCTTAGAAGAAACAGGGCTGTATGGCTACACCTTC. V and J are TRBV7-8 and TRBJ1-2, with D perhaps matching TRBD1 (6 bases). Trimming took off 1 base at V and 5 bases at J, with 14 bases between the two ends. Germline CDR1 and CDR2: SGHVS and FQNEAQ. The CDR3 consists of 15 residues.